Listed here are 14 T cell receptor beta chains from one sample, sequenced in a study of PD-1 blockade in classical Hodgkin lymphoma. Time point denoted: newly diagnosed, previously untreated cHL patient sample. Purification of CD4+ T cells from thawed PBMCs was performed via magnetic negative selection. Generated by immunoSEQ multiplex PCR, the TCRdb table keeps only in-frame clones and is missing some. The sample yields 18,000 or so clones, around four fifths seen once. The sequenced sample consisted of CD4+ T cells from blood. These receptors were taken from a human donor with classical Hodgkin lymphoma.

This clone was detected only once. The chain has TRBV10-1 and TRBJ2-3; D possibly corresponds to TRBD1 (6 bases). Germline-derived CDR1 and CDR2 are WNHNN and SYGVQD (reference sequence). The CDR3 has 13 amino acids. The V and J ends lost 8 bases and 3 bases respectively, with 12 bases between them. The DNA of the CDR3 is TGCGCCAGCGCTGGACAGCGTACAGATACGCAGTATTTT. Its protein is CASAGQRTDTQYF.

This chain uses TRBV5-4 with TRBJ2-5, with D possibly TRBD1 on 6 matching bases. The CDR3 covers 16 residues. Germline V CDR1 and CDR2: SGHNT, YYREEE (reference sequence). Trimming removed 6 bases from V and 2 bases from J, with 20 bases in between. Here the CDR3 DNA reads TGTGCCAGCACCCCACGAGGAGTTGGACAGCAAGAGACCCAGTACTTC. Translated, it gives CASTPRGVGQQETQYF.

J is TRBJ1-1 and V is TRBV6-6; 11 bases fit TRBD1. CDR3 size: 14 residues. Unmatched junction bases numbered 0, after V lost 2 bases and J lost 4 bases. The germline V gene has CDR1 MNHNY and CDR2 SVGAGI (reference sequence). This chain's CDR3 is CASSYGTGGTEAFF. The CDR3, as DNA: TGTGCCAGCAGTTACGGGACAGGGGGCACTGAAGCTTTCTTT.

V is TRBV9 and J is TRBJ2-3; no firm D call. V lost 0 bases, J lost 2 bases, and 10 bases lay in between. Germline V gives CDR1 SGDLS, CDR2 YYNGEE. The CDR3 covers 15 residues. CDR3 protein: CASSVAFGFTDTQYF. The CDR3 DNA is TGTGCCAGCAGCGTAGCTTTCGGATTCACAGATACGCAGTATTTT.

This chain links TRBV28 with TRBJ2-7; 9 bases fit TRBD1. The CDR3 consists of 16 residues. Per the germline V gene, CDR1 is MDHEN and CDR2 is SYDVKM. The V gene end was trimmed by 8 bases and the J gene end by 3 bases; junction bases not matched to a gene: 14. The CDR3 region has the DNA TGTGCCAGCTCCTTTAGCAGCGGGACAGGGAACTACGAGCAGTACTTC. As protein: CASSFSSGTGNYEQYF.

This chain joins TRBV10-3 and TRBJ1-5; D not certain. The CDR3 is made up of 13 amino acids. V was clipped by 3 bases and J by 3 bases, with 6 bases between them. Germline-derived CDR1 and CDR2 are ENHRY and SYGVKD. The chain's CDR3 is CAISERDNQPQHF. The CDR3 DNA follows: TGTGCCATCAGTGAAAGGGACAATCAGCCCCAGCATTTT.

The sample holds one count of this clone. This rearrangement joins TRBV2 to TRBJ1-6; tentative D call: TRBD1 (6 bases). Germline V gives CDR1 SNHLY, CDR2 FYNNEI. This CDR3 region has 14 residues. Trimming took off 5 bases at V and 9 bases at J, with 14 bases between the two ends. This CDR3 is CASSKGQGTSPLHF. As DNA, the CDR3 is TGTGCCAGCAGTAAGGGGCAGGGGACTTCACCCCTCCACTTT.

The chain carries TRBV28 and TRBJ1-1; D might be TRBD1 (5 bases). Germline lookup yields CDR1 MDHEN and CDR2 SYDVKM. The V and J ends lost 6 bases and 9 bases respectively, with 11 bases between them. This CDR3 comprises 11 residues. The CDR3 here is CASRGDGKAFF. The CDR3 DNA reads TGTGCCAGCAGAGGGGACGGGAAAGCTTTCTTT.

The chain joins TRBV10-3 to TRBJ1-5, with D possibly being TRBD1 (5 bases). The CDR3 has 13 residues. Trimming took off 8 bases at V and 8 bases at J, with 16 bases between the two ends. Per germline, CDR1 ENHRY and CDR2 SYGVKD. The CDR3 region is CAISRDYIEPQHF. Here the CDR3 DNA reads TGTGCCATCTCCCGGGACTATATTGAGCCCCAGCATTTT.

The chain recombines TRBV11-3 with TRBJ2-2; 11 bases are shared with TRBD2. From germline, CDR1 is SGHNT and CDR2 YENEEA. The CDR3 extends over 15 amino acids. J lost 1 base, V lost 5 bases, and 0 bases had no gene match. The CDR3 DNA sequence: TGTGCCAGCAGCGGGACTAGCGGGAACACCGGGGAGCTGTTTTTT. Translation: CASSGTSGNTGELFF.

The rearrangement links TRBV5-5 to TRBJ2-2, with 11 bases lining up with TRBD2. CDR3 length: 16 residues. The germline V gene encodes CDR1 SGHKS and CDR2 YYEKEE (reference sequence). Trimming took 4 bases from V and 5 from J; bases not matched to a gene: 7. Here the CDR3 reads CASSLTSGRTTGELFF. CDR3 nucleotide sequence: TGTGCCAGCAGCCTTACTAGCGGGAGAACAACCGGGGAGCTGTTTTTT.

The gene calls are TRBV5-1 and TRBJ2-3; 8 bases align to TRBD1. V lost 4 bases, J lost 3 bases, and 10 bases stayed unmatched. The CDR3 totals 16 residues. Germline V gives CDR1 SGHRS, CDR2 YFSETQ. CDR3 coding DNA: TGCGCCAGCAGCCGGCAGGGGGCTACGGCGACAGATACGCAGTATTTT. Translation: CASSRQGATATDTQYF.

There are a few counts of this clone. The V and J genes are TRBV27 and TRBJ1-1; 8 nucleotides agree with TRBD1. The length of the CDR3 is 15 residues. The germline V gene has CDR1 MNHEY and CDR2 SMNVEV (reference sequence). Trimming at V came to 3 bases and at J to 1 base, leaving 4 bases not matched to a gene. CDR3 DNA: TGTGCCAGCAGTTTTACCGGGACAGGGAACACTGAAGCTTTCTTT. It specifies CASSFTGTGNTEAFF.

This chain connects TRBV5-6 to TRBJ2-7; no clear D gene. CDR3 size: 16 residues. Trimming took 0 bases from V and 0 from J, leaving 13 bases between them. The germline CDR1 and CDR2 sequences are SGHDT and YYEEEE. This CDR3 is CASSLGKVSFSYEQYF. The DNA for the CDR3 is TGTGCCAGCAGCTTGGGGAAGGTTTCTTTCTCCTACGAGCAGTACTTC.